These 12 T cell receptor beta chains were sequenced from one sample in a study of Graves' ophthalmopathy and Graves' hyperthyroidism. Amplifying from RNA transcripts, the study obtained TCR beta CDR3 regions. The authors performed first-round RT-PCR with HTBI primers and then a second-round multiplex PCR. Using its own MiXCR run on the multiplex PCR reads, TCRdb lists one record per CDR3 protein. The profile shows over a million distinct CDR3 sequences, around a third of them singletons. Sequencing input: peripheral blood or thyroid tissue (not recorded which). The receptor set was obtained from an adult man with Graves' hyperthyroidism.

The V gene is TRBV29-1, the J gene TRBJ2-7; possible D gene TRBD2, 5 bases. Germline CDR1 reads SQVTM; CDR2 reads ANQGSEA. This CDR3 region has 13 residues. V lost 0 bases to trimming and J lost 3 bases, with 9 bases between them. DNA for the CDR3: TGCAGCGTTGAAGAAGGGAGAAGCTACGAGCAGTACTTC. Its translation: CSVEEGRSYEQYF.

The table lists this clonotype with a few counts. At one of its ends the junction is not consistent with the germline gene, which may arise from a read error. The rearrangement links TRBV10-3 to TRBJ2-7; 7 positions match TRBD2. CDR3 length: 14 amino acids. The germline CDR1 and CDR2 sequences are ENHRY and SYGVKD. In DNA, the CDR3 is TGTGCCAGCAGTCGAGCGGGAATGTCCTGCGAGCAGTACTTC. It codes for CASSRAGMSCEQYF.

Note on this clonotype: As the CDR3 is not closed by the conserved phenylalanine or tryptophan, this likely results from a read error. The DNA is left out, because the CDR3 cannot be placed on it with certainty; the CDR3 is given as TCRdb lists it. CDR3 loop: CSATLAGR. V and J are TRBV20-1 and TRBJ1-4. Per the germline V gene, CDR1 is DFQATT and CDR2 is SNEGSKA (reference sequence). The CDR3 comprises 8 residues, both ends counted.

This clonotype showed up just once. The V gene is TRBV10-3, the J gene TRBJ2-7; D ambiguous. This CDR3 is built from 13 residues. V lost 10 bases and J lost 3, with 16 bases in between. Looked up from germline, CDR1 is ENHRY and CDR2 is SYGVKD. CDR3 in DNA: TGTGCCAGCAACCAACCGGGCGGCTACGAGCAGTACTTC. Translated: CASNQPGGYEQYF.

The chain couples TRBV24-1 to TRBJ1-6; D might be TRBD1 (6 bases). V was pared by 11 bases and J by 7 bases, with 17 bases between. CDR3 size: 14 residues. The germline gives CDR1 KGHDR, CDR2 SFDVKD. The CDR3 DNA is TGTGCCAGCAGGGGCGGGGGGTCCAATTCACCCCTCCACTTT. It translates to CASRGGGSNSPLHF.

On this clonotype itself: This could be a read error, since a much larger clone is one nucleotide away. The CDR3 does not close with the conserved phenylalanine or tryptophan, likely indicating a read error. V is TRBV10-3 and J is TRBJ2-7; 7 positions match TRBD2. CDR1 and CDR2 (germline): ENHRY, SYGVKD. V shed 0 bases and J 7 bases; nucleotides not matched to a gene: 3. This CDR3 comprises 13 residues. CDR3 amino acids: CAISESASGEQYL. The CDR3, as DNA: TGTGCCATCAGTGAGTCGGCTAGCGGAGAGCAGTACCTC.

The chain combines TRBV7-2 with TRBJ1-5, with 12 bases fitting TRBD1. V shed 3 bases and J 7 bases; nucleotides not matched to a gene: 4. This CDR3 has 15 residues. The germline CDR1 and CDR2 sequences are SGHTA and FQGNSA. CDR3 residues: CASSFGTGGLQPQHF. The CDR3 bases are TGTGCCAGCAGCTTCGGGACAGGGGGCTTGCAGCCCCAGCATTTT.

The gene calls are TRBV20-1 and TRBJ2-5; TRBD2 matches at 8 bases. Germline CDR1 and CDR2: DFQATT and SNEGSKA (reference sequence). Unmatched junction bases numbered 21, after V lost 3 bases and J lost 0 bases. The CDR3 consists of 20 residues. The CDR3 nucleotides are TGCAGTGCTAGGGGGTGGGGGCGGGGGGCCCGACACCAGTACCAAGAGACCCAGTACTTC. Translated, it gives CSARGWGRGARHQYQETQYF.

This clonotype showed up just once. This chain links TRBV30 with TRBJ1-2, with a tentative D call TRBD1 (5 bases). This CDR3 has 12 residues. Germline values: CDR1 GTSNPN, CDR2 SVGIG (reference sequence). Trimming removed 2 bases at V and 5 bases at J, with 9 bases between. CDR3 sequence (DNA): TGTGCCTGGAGTTCTGGGACTTATGGCTACACCTTC. The encoded protein is CAWSSGTYGYTF.

The chain is built from TRBV11-1 and TRBJ2-7; 7 nucleotides match TRBD2. V lost 4 bases and J lost 4; bases outside the gene matches: 7. Germline CDR1 SGHAT, CDR2 FQDESV (reference sequence). This CDR3 has 14 residues. CDR3 nucleotide sequence: TGTGCCAGCAGCTCCCGCGGGAGTAGGTACGAGCAGTACTTC. It is translated as CASSSRGSRYEQYF.

This clonotype was detected many times. The chain combines TRBV24-1 with TRBJ1-5, with 10 bases aligning to TRBD1. The germline V gene encodes CDR1 KGHDR and CDR2 SFDVKD. V trimming: 3 bases; J trimming: 0 bases; junction bases outside the gene matches: 4. The CDR3 length is 17 residues. Here the CDR3 DNA reads TGTGCCACCAGTGATGGGGACAGGGGATATAGCAATCAGCCCCAGCATTTT. Translating it yields CATSDGDRGYSNQPQHF.

This clonotype was seen many times. The chain couples TRBV9 to TRBJ1-2; TRBD1 might be the D (5 bases). The germline gives CDR1 SGDLS, CDR2 YYNGEE. The CDR3 runs 13 residues. The V end was cut by 2 bases, the J end by 5 bases, with 10 bases between. In DNA, the CDR3 is TGTGCCAGCAGCGTGGGGGACCGGTATGGCTACACCTTC. This codes for CASSVGDRYGYTF. Full variable domain (missing parts from reference TRBV9 and TRBJ1-2): DSGVTQTPKHLITATGQRVTLRCSPRSGDLSVYWYQQSLDQGLQFLIQYYNGEERAKGNILERFSAQQFPDLHSELNLSSLELGDSALYFCASSVGDRYGYTFGSGTRLTVV.